Following are 24 T cell receptor beta chains from one sample sequenced in a study of blood T cell repertoires in COVID-19. Repertoires were generated with immunoSEQ multiplex PCR, while TCRdb's copy carries only in-frame clones and drops some. The sample yields under 250,000 clones, 80% to 90% seen once. Sequenced sample: peripheral blood. Every receptor here comes from a man aged 50-59 years who had recovered from COVID-19.

V and J are TRBV10-1 and TRBJ2-7; 8 bases fit TRBD2. Germline loops: CDR1 WNHNN, CDR2 SYGVQD (reference sequence). CDR3 length: 14 residues. Germline trimming cut 4 bases from V and 2 bases from J; bases unmatched to any gene: 4. Here the CDR3 reads CASSAAGGPYEQYF. CDR3 bases: TGCGCCAGCAGTGCGGCGGGAGGACCCTACGAGCAGTACTTC.

There are a few counts of this clone. This chain connects TRBV2 to TRBJ1-1; unclear D gene. This CDR3 region has 15 residues. Trimming took 3 bases from V and 0 from J, leaving 11 bases between them. Looked up from germline, CDR1 is SNHLY and CDR2 is FYNNEI. The chain's CDR3 is CASSDQITMNTEAFF. The CDR3 DNA reads as TGTGCCAGCAGTGACCAGATAACCATGAACACTGAAGCTTTCTTT.

This clone appeared once. V and J are TRBV28 and TRBJ2-7; TRBD1 matches 7 bases. Germline V gene data show CDR1 as MDHEN and CDR2 as SYDVKM. CDR3 length: 14 residues. J lost 5 bases, V lost 2 bases, and 6 bases had no gene match. The CDR3 sequence is CASSLGLDRNEQYF. Here the CDR3 DNA reads TGTGCCAGCAGTTTAGGATTGGACAGGAACGAGCAGTACTTC.

The rearrangement links TRBV6-5 to TRBJ2-7; TRBD1 matches at 11 bases. Looked up from germline, CDR1 is MNHEY and CDR2 is SVGAGI. The CDR3 loop spans 14 amino acids. V lost 6 bases to trimming and J lost 2 bases; unmatched junction nucleotides: 3. The CDR3 protein is CASRRGQGAYEQYF. The CDR3 nucleotides read TGTGCCAGCAGAAGGGGACAGGGGGCCTACGAGCAGTACTTC.

This clone showed up just a few times. J is TRBJ2-2 and V is TRBV30, with a possible D match to TRBD2 (6 bases). The CDR3 has 16 residues. With 1 base removed from V and 4 bases from J, the gap between germline ends came to 16 bases. CDR1 and CDR2 (germline): GTSNPN, SVGIG (reference sequence). CDR3 DNA sequence: TGTGCCTGGAGTGCCCTCGGCGGGGCGATCACCGGGGAGCTGTTTTTT. The encoded protein is CAWSALGGAITGELFF. The full variable domain, completed using reference TRBV30 and TRBJ2-2, is SQTIHQWPATLVQPVGSPLSLECTVEGTSNPNLYWYRQAAGRGLQLLFYSVGIGQISSEVPQNLSASRPQDRQFILSSKKLLLSDSGFYLCAWSALGGAITGELFFGEGSRLTVL.

The rearrangement links TRBV2 to TRBJ2-7, with 7 bases identical to TRBD1. This CDR3 has 16 residues. V shed 5 bases, J shed 5 bases, and the junction held 15 bases outside the gene matches. Germline V CDR1 and CDR2: SNHLY, FYNNEI. The CDR3: CASSLMTGPTSDEQYF. The CDR3 bases are TGTGCCAGCAGTTTAATGACAGGGCCCACCTCTGACGAGCAGTACTTC.

The rearrangement joins TRBV6-5 to TRBJ2-5; TRBD2 aligns across 10 bases. Losses at the gene ends were 2 bases for V and 6 bases for J; bases not matched to a gene: 6. The germline V gene encodes CDR1 MNHEY and CDR2 SVGAGI. This CDR3 has 15 residues. The CDR3 region has the DNA TGTGCCAGCAGTTACGGAGCGGGAGGGCCTAAGACCCAGTACTTC. This translates into CASSYGAGGPKTQYF.

The V gene is TRBV27, the J gene TRBJ1-1; TRBD1 is a possible D gene (6 bases). The V end was cut by 5 bases, the J end by 6 bases, with 19 bases between. CDR1 MNHEY and CDR2 SMNVEV come from the germline V gene (reference sequence). There are 15 residues in the CDR3. The CDR3 here is CASSPIRGIGAEAFF. In DNA, the CDR3 is TGTGCCAGCAGTCCGATTAGGGGGATTGGGGCTGAAGCTTTCTTT.

This clone came up a few times. The CDR3 spells CASSKRPPLTSGSRSYNEQFF. CDR3 nucleotide sequence: TGTGCCAGCAGCAAAAGACCTCCTCTGACTAGCGGGAGCAGGTCCTACAATGAGCAGTTCTTC. The chain uses TRBV21-1 and TRBJ2-1; the table's D call, TRBD2, was not checked against the DNA. TRBV21-1 counts as a pseudogene. There are 21 residues in the CDR3.

The J gene is TRBJ1-5, the V gene TRBV19; D possibly corresponds to TRBD1 (6 bases). The CDR3 has 18 residues. Trimming removed 3 bases at V and 0 bases at J, with 18 bases between. Germline CDR1 LNHDA, CDR2 SQIVND (reference sequence). The CDR3 DNA is TGTGCCAGTAGTATCGGCAGGGGATCGCGATATAGCAATCAGCCCCAGCATTTT. It is translated as CASSIGRGSRYSNQPQHF.

The chain couples TRBV7-2 to TRBJ2-5, with 8 bases lining up with TRBD2. Unmatched junction bases numbered 12, after V lost 1 base and J lost 5 bases. Germline V gene sequence: CDR1 SGHTA, CDR2 FQGNSA. The CDR3 sequence is 17 residues long. The CDR3 protein is CASSLGSGGGLRETQYF. The CDR3 region has the DNA TGTGCCAGCAGCTTAGGCTCGGGAGGGGGGCTGAGGGAGACCCAGTACTTC.

In its sample, this clone was seen once. The chain couples TRBV27 to TRBJ2-7; D remains unclear. Germline CDR1 reads MNHEY; CDR2 reads SMNVEV (reference sequence). Trimming removed 5 bases from V and 10 bases from J, with 15 bases in between. CDR3 length equals 12 residues. CDR3 region: CASSPTPPYQYF. The DNA for the CDR3 is TGTGCCAGCAGTCCGACACCGCCGTACCAGTACTTC.

CDR3 DNA: TGTGCCAGCAGCCGAGCGGGGCCTAACACCGGGGAGCTGTTTTTT. It translates to CASSRAGPNTGELFF. The genes are TRBV2 and TRBJ2-2; 7 bases fit TRBD2. Germline loops: CDR1 SNHLY, CDR2 FYNNEI. Trimming at V came to 6 bases and at J to 2 bases, leaving 6 bases not matched to a gene. The CDR3 runs to 15 residues. The whole variable domain, filled in from reference TRBV2 and TRBJ2-2, reads EPEVTQTPSHQVTQMGQEVILRCVPISNHLYFYWYRQILGQKVEFLVSFYNNEISEKSEIFDDQFSVERPDGSNFTLKIRSTKLEDSAMYFCASSRAGPNTGELFFGEGSRLTVL.

The genes are TRBV7-9 and TRBJ2-7; a possible D gene is TRBD2 (7 bases). The ends were cut back, 2 bases at V and 2 bases at J, with 10 bases in the middle. From germline, CDR1 is SEHNR and CDR2 FQNEAQ (reference sequence). The CDR3 totals 14 residues. This CDR3 reads CASSLSGGPYEQYF. Here the CDR3 DNA reads TGTGCCAGCAGCTTATCCGGGGGGCCCTACGAGCAGTACTTC.

This clone was found many times. The rearrangement links TRBV18 to TRBJ1-1; D possibly corresponds to TRBD1 (6 bases). The CDR3 has 13 residues. Looked up from germline, CDR1 is KGHSH and CDR2 is LQKENI. V lost 4 bases, J lost 5 bases, and 11 bases lay in between. CDR3 residues: CASSLSQGTEAFF. CDR3 nucleotide sequence: TGTGCCAGCTCACTCTCACAGGGTACTGAAGCTTTCTTT.

This rearrangement joins TRBV18 to TRBJ2-7; 7 positions match TRBD2. The V gene end was trimmed by 1 base and the J gene end by 6 bases; junction bases not matched to a gene: 6. CDR3 length: 14 amino acids. Germline V lookup: CDR1 KGHSH, CDR2 LQKENI. The CDR3 coding sequence is TGTGCCAGCTCACCACAAGGACTAGATGGCGAGCAGTACTTC. This sequence encodes CASSPQGLDGEQYF.

The chain carries TRBV7-2 and TRBJ2-2, with D unclear. This CDR3 region has 15 residues. Per the germline V gene, CDR1 is SGHTA and CDR2 is FQGNSA. With 4 bases removed from V and 4 bases from J, the gap between germline ends came to 13 bases. In nucleotides, the CDR3 is TGTGCCAGCAGCTCCCCTCGCCCCGGCACCGGGGAGCTGTTTTTT. Translating it yields CASSSPRPGTGELFF.

This clone was counted once. V and J are TRBV19 and TRBJ2-3; weak D call: TRBD2 (6 bases). There are 15 residues in the CDR3. CDR1 and CDR2 (germline): LNHDA, SQIVND (reference sequence). V was clipped by 3 bases and J by 2 bases, with 12 bases between them. The CDR3 sequence is CASSIVGTVTDTQYF. The CDR3 DNA reads TGTGCCAGTAGTATTGTTGGGACTGTCACAGATACGCAGTATTTT.

The chain couples TRBV5-5 to TRBJ2-5; D is unclear. Trimming removed 2 bases at V and 1 base at J, with 9 bases between. CDR3 length: 14 amino acids. Germline values: CDR1 SGHKS, CDR2 YYEKEE (reference sequence). The CDR3 coding sequence is TGTGCCAGCAGCTTTATATCGGTCCAAGAGACCCAGTACTTC. Encoded protein: CASSFISVQETQYF.

This sequence joins TRBV7-2 and TRBJ2-7, with 8 bases that match TRBD1. The CDR3 length is 15 residues. Germline loops: CDR1 SGHTA, CDR2 FQGNSA. Trimming removed 5 bases from V and 0 bases from J; junction bases left unmatched: 6. The CDR3: CASSPWTGRSYEQYF. The CDR3 coding sequence is TGTGCCAGCAGCCCTTGGACAGGGCGCTCCTACGAGCAGTACTTC. Using reference TRBV7-2 and TRBJ2-7 for the parts outside the CDR3, the full variable domain is GAGVSQSPSNKVTEKGKDVELRCDPISGHTALYWYRQSLGQGLEFLIYFQGNSAPDKSGLPSDRFSAERTGGSVSTLTIQRTQQEDSAVYLCASSPWTGRSYEQYFGPGTRLTVT.

The chain couples TRBV18 to TRBJ2-1; D is unresolved. Germline CDR1 is KGHSH and CDR2 is LQKENI. Trimming shortened V by 6 bases and J by 9 bases, and 15 bases separated the two germline ends. The CDR3 covers 13 residues. CDR3 protein: CASSLSLVPEQFF. The DNA of the CDR3 is TGTGCCAGCTCGCTTAGCCTAGTGCCTGAGCAGTTCTTC.

This clone appeared once. The rearrangement links TRBV28 to TRBJ1-3, with a weak D call TRBD1 (5 bases). The CDR3 runs to 15 residues. Looked up from germline, CDR1 is MDHEN and CDR2 is SYDVKM. V dropped 3 bases and J dropped 0 bases, with 9 bases sitting between them. The CDR3 bases are TGTGCCAGCAGTTTGGGGGGTTCCTCTGGAAACACCATATATTTT. It yields the protein CASSLGGSSGNTIYF.

This clone was counted between two and nine times. The chain joins TRBV3-1 (or the pseudogene TRBV3-2) to TRBJ2-7, with 9 bases matching TRBD2. Trimming took 1 base from V and 3 from J; bases not matched to a gene: 10. Germline CDR1 is LGHDT and CDR2 is YNNKEL (reference sequence). This CDR3 is built from 17 residues. CDR3 sequence (DNA): TGTGCCAGCAGCCAAGGGCCAGCGGGAGGAACAAGCTACGAGCAGTACTTC. As protein: CASSQGPAGGTSYEQYF.

The V call is TRBV18, the J call TRBJ1-2, with TRBD1 matching 7 bases. The length of the CDR3 is 13 residues. V lost 3 bases, J lost 4 bases, and 2 bases stayed unmatched. Germline V gene data show CDR1 as KGHSH and CDR2 as LQKENI. In DNA form, the CDR3 reads TGTGCCAGCTCACCGGGACAGATCTATGGCTACACCTTC. This codes for CASSPGQIYGYTF.